Listed below are T cell receptor beta chains from one sample, sequenced in a study of T cell responses to AZD1222 COVID-19 vaccine. Assay: immunoSEQ multiplex PCR; the TCRdb copy retains only in-frame clones and omits some. The sample consists of more than 140,000 clones, about 91% of them appearing once. The material sequenced was peripheral blood, taken on day 0 of AZD1222 vaccination. All receptors come from an adult in good health. Each CDR3 is given with its conserved first and last residue. Fields, in order: D gene, J gene, clone size, V gene, CDR3 DNA, CDR3 protein. D genes are given only for firm matches. Clone size, where shown, is once, few, many, or a class for clones that have expanded.

. | TRBJ2-5 | . | TRBV7-2 | TGTGCCAGCAGCTTAGCGGGAGAGCGTACCCAGTACTTC | CASSLAGERTQYF
. | TRBJ1-2 | . | TRBV19 | TGTGCCAGTAGTCCCGATGCAGAGGACTATGGCTACACCTTC | CASSPDAEDYGYTF
. | TRBJ2-7 | . | TRBV7-3 | TGTGCCAGCAGCTTAACAGGGGGGCGTGAGCAGTACTTC | CASSLTGGREQYF
. | TRBJ2-5 | . | TRBV9 | TGTGCCAGCAGCGTAGGACTAGGCGAGACCCAGTACTTC | CASSVGLGETQYF
. | TRBJ2-2 | once | TRBV21-1 | TGTGCCAGCAGCAAGCCTCTCCCCCTGGGGGTCACCGGGGAGCTGTTTTTT | CASSKPLPLGVTGELFF
TRBD2 | TRBJ2-1 | . | TRBV4-1 | TGCGCCAGCAGCCAAGAAACTAGCGCCCGTGTCGGGAACAATGAGCAGTTCTTC | CASSQETSARVGNNEQFF
. | TRBJ2-2 | . | TRBV24-1 | TGTGCCACCAGTGATTGGACAGCCGGCGGGGAGCTGTTTTTT | CATSDWTAGGELFF
TRBD1 | TRBJ2-2 | . | TRBV19 | TGTGCCAGTAGTCCCCGACAGGGGAGGCCCACCGGGGAGCTGTTTTTT | CASSPRQGRPTGELFF
TRBD2 | TRBJ2-3 | . | TRBV2 | TGTGCCAGCTGGACTAGCGGTTCTTGGGCGCAGTATTTT | CASWTSGSWAQYF
. | TRBJ2-4 | . | TRBV2 | TGTGCCAGCAGTTCCGGCGGCTGGGCCAAAAACATTCAGTACTTC | CASSSGGWAKNIQYF
. | TRBJ2-3 | . | TRBV28 | TGTGCCAGCACCTCACTAGACGCCTATACGCAGTATTTT | CASTSLDAYTQYF
. | TRBJ1-2 | . | TRBV7-3 | TGTGCCAGCAGCCTCGACCGGGCTGGTTCAGGCTACACCTTC | CASSLDRAGSGYTF
. | TRBJ1-5 | . | TRBV13 | TGTGCCAGCAGCTACGGACAGATTAATCAGCCCCAGCATTTT | CASSYGQINQPQHF